This T cell receptor beta chain appears in the sequencing data of a study of blood T cell repertoires in COVID-19. The data were produced by immunoSEQ multiplex PCR, yet TCRdb's version contains in-frame clones alone and is incomplete. This table has approximately 210,000 clones, 70% to 90% appearing once. Germline V gives CDR1 LGHDT, CDR2 YNNKEL (reference sequence). Trimming left V 4 bases short and J 1 base short, with 7 bases between. The length of the CDR3 is 13 residues. Sequencing was carried out using peripheral blood. This sequence was found in an older woman with active or convalescent COVID-19. V gene TRBV3-1 (or the pseudogene TRBV3-2) combines with J gene TRBJ1-1; TRBD1 might be the D (6 bases). This CDR3 reads CASSPTGNTEAFF. DNA for the CDR3: TGTGCCAGCAGCCCGACAGGGAACACTGAAGCTTTCTTT.